The 6 T cell receptor beta chains below come from one sample, sequenced in a study of radiation and T cells in renal cell carcinoma. Regarding time point: blood 2 weeks post-SBRT. Treatment denoted: 15 Gy SBRT to primary tumor, nephrectomy 4 weeks later. Assay used: immunoSEQ multiplex PCR; TCRdb lists only in-frame clones, some missing. In the table there are 95,000 to 150,000 clones, about 81% of which are singletons. The sequencing used blood, collected from a patient whose treatment included radiotherapy and nephrectomy. All receptors come from a man aged 45-65 years with renal cell carcinoma.

This clone was observed a few times. CDR3 nucleotides: TGTGCCAGTAGTCCTTCGACTCGCTTTGGGGCTACGAACACTGAAGCTTTCTTT. This translates into CASSPSTRFGATNTEAFF. The V call is TRBV19, the J call TRBJ1-1; D may be TRBD1 (5 bases). The V gene's germline CDR1 is LNHDA and CDR2 SQIVND (reference sequence). The CDR3 totals 18 residues. The V and J ends lost 5 bases and 1 base respectively, with 23 bases between them.

The chain employs TRBV5-1 and TRBJ2-2; 7 nucleotides match TRBD1. The J segment lost 7 bases and the V segment lost 4 bases, leaving 13 bases of the junction unmatched. Germline V lookup: CDR1 SGHRS, CDR2 YFSETQ. The CDR3 contains 16 residues. CDR3 residues: CASSLGGWGPGGELFF. The CDR3 bases are TGCGCCAGCAGCCTAGGGGGCTGGGGTCCCGGCGGGGAGCTGTTTTTT.

This chain uses TRBV7-8 with TRBJ2-5, with 7 bases aligning to TRBD1. CDR3 length: 15 residues. CDR1 and CDR2 from the germline V gene are SGHVS and FQNEAQ. V gave up 1 base and J gave up 5 bases; unmatched junction bases: 7. CDR3 amino acids: CASSLGLGGYETQYF. The CDR3 DNA sequence: TGTGCCAGCAGCTTAGGTTTAGGGGGCTACGAGACCCAGTACTTC. Full variable domain (missing parts from reference TRBV7-8 and TRBJ2-5): GAGVSQSPRYKVAKRGQDVALRCDPISGHVSLFWYQQALGQGPEFLTYFQNEAQLDKSGLPSDRFFAERPEGSVSTLKIQRTQQEDSAVYLCASSLGLGGYETQYFGPGTRLLVL.

This clone turned up a few times. The chain has TRBV4-1 and TRBJ2-7; 10 bases match TRBD1. The V and J ends lost 3 bases and 2 bases, in that order; junction bases with no gene match: 4. CDR1 and CDR2 from the germline V gene are MGHRA and YSYEKL. CDR3 length equals 15 residues. CDR3 bases: TGCGCCAGCAGCCAGGGGACAGGGGCACCCTACGAGCAGTACTTC. Encoded protein: CASSQGTGAPYEQYF.

The rearrangement uses TRBV30 and TRBJ2-7; 8 bases align to TRBD1. J was trimmed by 2 bases and V by 5 bases; bases with no gene match: 2. Germline CDR1 and CDR2: GTSNPN and SVGIG (reference sequence). This CDR3 is built from 12 residues. CDR3 protein: CAWQDRAYEQYF. CDR3 coding DNA: TGTGCCTGGCAGGACAGGGCCTACGAGCAGTACTTC.

The V and J genes are TRBV6-4 and TRBJ2-5, with 8 bases matching TRBD1. Trimming took 6 bases from V and 1 from J; bases not matched to a gene: 4. CDR1 is MRHNA, CDR2 SNTAGT, per germline. The CDR3 runs 14 residues. Here the CDR3 reads CASSPTGGQETQYF. The CDR3, as DNA: TGTGCCAGCAGCCCCACAGGGGGCCAAGAGACCCAGTACTTC.